A selection of T cell receptor beta chains follows, all from one sample in a study of early T cells in non-severe SARS-CoV-2 infection. MiXCR, applied by TCRdb to the 5' RACE reads, yields one record per CDR3 protein. This sample has about 52,000 distinct CDR3 sequences; approximately 6.7% occur once, and the top ten carry less than 5%. Sequencing input: whole blood. The receptors come from an adult who was a healthcare worker with PCR-confirmed SARS-CoV-2 infection or an uninfected control (not recorded which). The CDR3 runs from the conserved cysteine through the conserved F or W. Fields, in order: J gene, V gene, clone size, D gene, CDR3 length, CDR3 DNA, CDR3 protein. A D gene is named only where the DNA matches it firmly. The size field is filled for only some rows; it gives once, few, many or a size class.

>TRBJ2-7|TRBV27|few|.|15
TGTGCCAGCAGTCCCCTCCCGACATCATTCTACGAGCAGTACTTC
CASSPLPTSFYEQYF
>TRBJ2-7|TRBV12-3/TRBV12-4|many|.|12
TGTGCCAGCTCTGCAGAGACCTACGAGCAGTACTTC
CASSAETYEQYF
>TRBJ2-7|TRBV4-1|.|.|16
TGCGCCAGCAGCCCAGAGAGGGAACGGGAGCTCTACGAGCAGTACTTC
CASSPERERELYEQYF
>TRBJ2-5|TRBV7-3|.|.|13
TGTGCCAGCAGCTTGTGGGGAGGAGAGACCCAGTACTTC
CASSLWGGETQYF
>TRBJ2-5|TRBV2|few|.|11
TGTGCCAGCAGTGAACTAGCGTCCCAGTACTTC
CASSELASQYF
>TRBJ1-1|TRBV5-4|few|.|13
TGTGCCAGCAGCTTGGACGGAGACACTGAAGCTTTCTTT
CASSLDGDTEAFF
>TRBJ2-7|TRBV29-1|many|.|18
TGCAGCGTTTGGGACCCGGGACTCCAAGAAACAAGCTCCTACGAGCAGTACTTC
CSVWDPGLQETSSYEQYF
>TRBJ2-3|TRBV2|many|TRBD1|15
TGTGCCAGCAGTCGAGGACAGGGGGCTGAAAATACGCAGTATTTT
CASSRGQGAENTQYF
>TRBJ2-5|TRBV4-3|.|TRBD1|14
TGCGCCAGCAGCCAGCGGACAGGAGAAGAGACCCAGTACTTC
CASSQRTGEETQYF
>TRBJ1-1|TRBV20-1|many|.|14
TGCAGTGCTTTAAGTGGGGGTCAGGCCACTGAAGCTTTCTTT
CSALSGGQATEAFF
>TRBJ2-5|TRBV11-2|.|.|15
TGTGCCAGCAGCTTAGCCGGCCTAGCGATCGAGACCCAGTACTTC
CASSLAGLAIETQYF
>TRBJ1-6|TRBV6-5|few|.|13
TGTGCCAGCAGTAGATCCTATAATTCACCCCTCCACTTT
CASSRSYNSPLHF
>TRBJ2-3|TRBV3-1|few|TRBD2|15
TGTGCCAGCAGCCAAGATAGGCTAGCGGGGGATACGCAGTATTTT
CASSQDRLAGDTQYF
>TRBJ2-7|TRBV7-9|.|.|18
TGTGCCAGCAGCTTAGACTGGCAAGGCGGATTCCGCACCTACGAGCAGTACTTC
CASSLDWQGGFRTYEQYF
>TRBJ2-5|TRBV11-3|many|.|11
TGTGCCAGCAGCAACCAAGAGACCCAGTACTTC
CASSNQETQYF
>TRBJ2-3|TRBV9|.|.|16
TGTGCCAGCAGCGTAGGAGGGGGACTGACGACAGATACGCAGTATTTT
CASSVGGGLTTDTQYF
>TRBJ1-6|TRBV5-1|few|TRBD1|17
TGCGCCAGCAGCACAGGACAGGGGAACTCCTATAATTCACCCCTCCACTTT
CASSTGQGNSYNSPLHF
>TRBJ2-2|TRBV6-2/TRBV6-3|many|.|15
TGTGCCAGCAGTTCCAAAAAGACAGAGACCGGGGAGCTGTTTTTT
CASSSKKTETGELFF
>TRBJ1-5|TRBV20-1|many|.|15
TGCAGTGCTAGAGACCAAACAGGTTCCAATCAGCCCCAGCATTTT
CSARDQTGSNQPQHF
>TRBJ1-3|TRBV4-3|few|.|13
TGCGCCAGCAGCCAAGGGTCTGGAAACACCATATATTTT
CASSQGSGNTIYF
>TRBJ2-7|TRBV5-1|few|TRBD2|14
TGCGCCAGCAGCCCATCAAGCGGGGGATACGAGCAGTACTTC
CASSPSSGGYEQYF
>TRBJ2-1|TRBV7-6|many|TRBD2|18
TGTGCCAGCAGCTTTTCCCCAAATAGCGGGGGGGCCACTGATGAGCAGTTCTTC
CASSFSPNSGGATDEQFF
>TRBJ2-7|TRBV11-2|.|.|14
TGTGCCAGCAGCCCCAAAATCCTCTCCTACGAGCAGTACTTC
CASSPKILSYEQYF
>TRBJ2-7|TRBV6-5|many|.|13
TGTGCCAGCAGCCGGGGGACAGCCTACGAGCAGTACTTC
CASSRGTAYEQYF
>TRBJ2-7|TRBV4-1|many|TRBD1|14
TGCGCCAGCAGCCGGGGGACAGGGGCCTACGAGCAGTACTTC
CASSRGTGAYEQYF
>TRBJ1-2|TRBV28|few|.|11
TGTGCCAGCTTGACAGGTCTGACTCCGTTCTTC
CASLTGLTPFF
>TRBJ1-2|TRBV18|many|.|15
TGTGCCAGCTCACCAATGTCAAGCGCCCCTGATGGCTACACCTTC
CASSPMSSAPDGYTF
>TRBJ2-5|TRBV2|few|TRBD2|17
TGTGCCAGCAGTGAAATCTTACTAGCGGGGAGCCCAGAGACCCAGTACTTC
CASSEILLAGSPETQYF
>TRBJ1-4|TRBV12-3/TRBV12-4|many|TRBD1|10
TGTGCCAGCAAGGGGGCGCTTCTGTTTTTT
CASKGALLFF
>TRBJ1-4|TRBV15|many|.|14
TGTGCCACCAGCAGACCAGGGGTGGGCGAAAAACTGTTTTTT
CATSRPGVGEKLFF
>TRBJ2-3|TRBV20-1|few|TRBD2|13
TGCAGTGCCGAGGGCGGGGGAGCAGATACGCAGTATTTT
CSAEGGGADTQYF
>TRBJ2-3|TRBV9|many|TRBD2|15
TGTGCCAGCAGCGTTAGCGGGGGGGCTGTAGATACGCAGTATTTT
CASSVSGGAVDTQYF
>TRBJ1-4|TRBV19|.|TRBD1|14
TGTGCCAGTACCATCCCAGGACAGGGCCAAAAACTGTTTTTT
CASTIPGQGQKLFF
>TRBJ2-1|TRBV12-3/TRBV12-4|few|.|15
TGTGCCAGCAGTATGGTGGGCCAGCGTGACAATGAGCAGTTCTTC
CASSMVGQRDNEQFF
>TRBJ1-3|TRBV12-3/TRBV12-4|many|.|17
TGTGCCAGCAGTTTAGAGGGACACTTCGCTTCTGGAAACACCATATATTTT
CASSLEGHFASGNTIYF
>TRBJ2-5|TRBV7-2|.|.|15
TGTGCCAGCAGCTCTGGGGCGGGGGCAATCGAGACCCAGTACTTC
CASSSGAGAIETQYF
>TRBJ2-1|TRBV20-1|many|.|16
TGCAGTGCTAGTAGATCGTCGGGCAGGGTGGAAAATGAGCAGTTCTTC
CSASRSSGRVENEQFF
>TRBJ1-2|TRBV7-9|many|.|14
TGTGCCAGCAGCGAGCTCACAGGAGTCTATGGCTACACCTTC
CASSELTGVYGYTF
>TRBJ1-3|TRBV6-6|.|.|12
TGTGCCAGCACGGGGTCTGGAAACACCATATATTTT
CASTGSGNTIYF
>TRBJ2-2|TRBV12-3/TRBV12-4|.|.|12
TGTGCCAGCAGCTTTAGTTCCGGGGAGCTGTTTTTT
CASSFSSGELFF
>TRBJ2-6|TRBV27|many|.|17
TGTGCCAGCAGTCCCACGTGGGTCTTTAATGGGGCCAACGTCCTGACTTTC
CASSPTWVFNGANVLTF
>TRBJ2-3|TRBV25-1|many|.|13
TGTGCCAGCAGTGAGCAAGGCACAGATACGCAGTATTTT
CASSEQGTDTQYF
>TRBJ2-5|TRBV29-1|few|TRBD2|13
TGCAGCTCCCGGGGGGGGGCCGCGGAGACCCAGTACTTC
CSSRGGAAETQYF
>TRBJ1-1|TRBV4-1|medium-sized|.|13
TGCGCCAGCAGCCAAGTGGAGGGCACTGAAGCTTTCTTT
CASSQVEGTEAFF
>TRBJ1-5|TRBV7-2|.|.|15
TGTGCCAGCAGCTTAGGATCGGGGACTAATCAGCCCCAGCATTTT
CASSLGSGTNQPQHF
>TRBJ1-1|TRBV20-1|many|TRBD1|17
TGCAGTGCTAGAGATCGGGTTCGGACAGGGGAAAACACTGAAGCTTTCTTT
CSARDRVRTGENTEAFF
>TRBJ2-1|TRBV7-6|few|.|15
TGTGCCAGCAGCTTAGCAGGGGACGCCTGGAATGAGCAGTTCTTC
CASSLAGDAWNEQFF
>TRBJ1-2|TRBV6-5|few|.|13
TGTGCCAGCAGTTACACAAAGACTACTGGCTACACCTTC
CASSYTKTTGYTF
>TRBJ1-5|TRBV4-3|many|.|15
TGCGCCAGCAGCCAAGATCAGGGGTATGATCAGCCCCAGCATTTT
CASSQDQGYDQPQHF